These 23 T cell receptor beta chains came from one sample sequenced in a study of blood T cell repertoires in COVID-19. Measured with immunoSEQ multiplex PCR; TCRdb has only the in-frame clones, and not every one. The data show about 320,000 clones, with approximately 88% seen just once and roughly 1.7% held by the top ten. Sample: peripheral blood. The origin of the receptors is a woman aged 30 to 39 with COVID-19, enrolled during active disease.

This clone appeared a single time. V is TRBV14 and J is TRBJ2-2; 8 nucleotides agree with TRBD1. The CDR3 sequence is 15 residues long. V gave up 4 bases and J gave up 7 bases; unmatched junction bases: 8. CDR1 SGHDN and CDR2 FVKESK come from the germline V gene. As DNA, the CDR3 is TGTGCCAGCAGCCTAATTTCAGGGGGCAGCGGGGAGCTGTTTTTT. It yields the protein CASSLISGGSGELFF.

The genes are TRBV28 and TRBJ1-2; tentatively, D is TRBD1 (5 bases). The V and J ends lost 5 bases and 5 bases respectively, with 15 bases between them. Germline CDR1 reads MDHEN; CDR2 reads SYDVKM. There are 14 residues in the CDR3. The CDR3 loop reads CASSPTGTAYGYTF. The CDR3 DNA is TGTGCCAGCAGTCCCACTGGGACTGCGTATGGCTACACCTTC.

The rearrangement links TRBV19 to TRBJ1-2; 7 nucleotides match TRBD1. The J segment lost 7 bases and the V segment lost 5 bases, leaving 13 bases of the junction unmatched. The CDR3 extends over 15 amino acids. Germline values: CDR1 LNHDA, CDR2 SQIVND (reference sequence). CDR3 nucleotide sequence: TGTGCCAGTAGTCCCCCCTATCAACAGGGGCTTGGCTACACCTTC. Translation: CASSPPYQQGLGYTF.

This chain connects TRBV9 to TRBJ2-6; tentatively, D is TRBD2 (6 bases). CDR1 and CDR2 (germline): SGDLS, YYNGEE. The CDR3 has 17 amino acids. V was clipped by 3 bases and J by 6 bases, with 19 bases between them. In DNA form, the CDR3 reads TGTGCCAGCAGCGGAAGCGGGCCGGGGTTGGAGGCCAACGTCCTGACTTTC. This encodes CASSGSGPGLEANVLTF.

The CDR3 spells CASSQDRGNYGYTF. As DNA, the CDR3 is TGTGCCAGTAGTCAAGACAGGGGCAACTATGGCTACACCTTC. The J gene is TRBJ1-2, the V gene TRBV19, with 8 nucleotides matching TRBD1. Unmatched junction bases numbered 4, after V lost 5 bases and J lost 2 bases. The CDR3 runs 14 residues. From germline, CDR1 is LNHDA and CDR2 SQIVND (reference sequence).

The rearrangement joins TRBV6-1 to TRBJ2-7, with 7 bases matching TRBD1. From germline, CDR1 is MNHNS and CDR2 SASEGT. Trimming removed 3 bases from V and 3 bases from J; junction bases left unmatched: 8. CDR3 length: 15 residues. The CDR3 sequence is CASSEPGQLGYEQYF. CDR3 coding DNA: TGTGCCAGCAGTGAGCCGGGACAGCTAGGCTACGAGCAGTACTTC.

The chain is built from TRBV19 and TRBJ2-5, with D maybe TRBD2 (7 bases). V lost 5 bases, J lost 5 bases, and 15 bases lay in between. The CDR3 is 14 amino acids. The V gene's germline CDR1 is LNHDA and CDR2 SQIVND (reference sequence). For the CDR3, the DNA is TGTGCCAGTAGTTTGGGGGGGCTAGGCGAGACCCAGTACTTC. Translating it yields CASSLGGLGETQYF.

The chain recombines TRBV9 with TRBJ1-2; 7 nucleotides agree with TRBD1. The CDR3 covers 12 residues. The V gene end was trimmed by 7 bases and the J gene end by 8 bases; junction bases not matched to a gene: 8. Germline-derived CDR1 and CDR2 are SGDLS and YYNGEE. CDR3 sequence (DNA): TGTGCCAGCTTCAGGGGGGACTTGGGCTACACCTTC. Protein product: CASFRGDLGYTF.

V usage is TRBV29-1 and J usage is TRBJ2-3; D possibly corresponds to TRBD2 (6 bases). In germline, CDR1 is SQVTM, CDR2 ANQGSEA. The CDR3 covers 14 residues. Trimming cost V 6 bases and J 3 bases, with 16 bases left between them. The CDR3 sequence is CSVRRGVGTDTQYF. The DNA of the CDR3 is TGCAGCGTCAGGCGGGGAGTTGGGACAGATACGCAGTATTTT.

The V and J genes are TRBV2 and TRBJ1-4; 8 bases map to TRBD1. The CDR3 spans 15 residues. V lost 6 bases to trimming and J lost 3 bases; unmatched junction nucleotides: 6. Germline lookup yields CDR1 SNHLY and CDR2 FYNNEI. DNA of the CDR3: TGTGCCAGCAGGAGACAGGGGACGGCTAATGAAAAACTGTTTTTT. This translates into CASRRQGTANEKLFF.

The chain employs TRBV7-8 and TRBJ1-2; 8 bases align to TRBD1. Germline-derived CDR1 and CDR2 are SGHVS and FQNEAQ. Germline trimming cut 3 bases from V and 2 bases from J; bases unmatched to any gene: 11. This CDR3 contains 17 residues. The CDR3 sequence is CASSLRIGRQGNYGYTF. The DNA for the CDR3 is TGTGCCAGCAGCTTGCGGATAGGTAGACAGGGGAACTATGGCTACACCTTC. The whole variable domain, filled in from reference TRBV7-8 and TRBJ1-2, reads GAGVSQSPRYKVAKRGQDVALRCDPISGHVSLFWYQQALGQGPEFLTYFQNEAQLDKSGLPSDRFFAERPEGSVSTLKIQRTQQEDSAVYLCASSLRIGRQGNYGYTFGSGTRLTVV.

This clone was observed a single time. This sequence joins TRBV30 and TRBJ1-6; D may be TRBD1 (5 bases). V was cut by 4 bases and J by 9 bases, with 13 bases left in between. Germline CDR1 and CDR2: GTSNPN and SVGIG (reference sequence). The CDR3 extends over 13 amino acids. The CDR3 protein is CAWTPLGGSPLHF. The CDR3 region has the DNA TGTGCCTGGACCCCACTGGGGGGTTCACCCCTCCACTTT.

This chain uses TRBV4-1 with TRBJ2-1; TRBD2 matches at 11 bases. This CDR3 has 16 amino acids. Losses at the gene ends were 0 bases for V and 8 bases for J; bases not matched to a gene: 6. Germline CDR1 reads MGHRA; CDR2 reads YSYEKL. The CDR3 reads CASSQESSGGRYEQFF. CDR3 sequence (DNA): TGCGCCAGCAGCCAAGAATCTAGCGGGGGGCGGTATGAGCAGTTCTTC.

The chain has TRBV6-5 and TRBJ1-2, with 9 bases matching TRBD1. Germline CDR1 reads MNHEY; CDR2 reads SVGAGI. The junction had 14 bases not matched to a gene; V was cut back by 11 bases and J by 4 bases. The CDR3 loop spans 15 amino acids. The CDR3 region has the DNA TGTGCCTGCGCGCCTGGAACAGGGGGCCCCTATGGCTACACCTTC. It specifies CACAPGTGGPYGYTF.

This chain links TRBV3-1 (or the pseudogene TRBV3-2) with TRBJ1-2; D unresolved. This CDR3 spans 14 amino acids. In germline, CDR1 is LGHDT, CDR2 YNNKEL (reference sequence). V gave up 2 bases and J gave up 8 bases, with 15 bases separating them. The chain's CDR3 is CASSQSSQAGGYTF. In DNA form, the CDR3 reads TGTGCCAGCAGCCAATCCTCCCAGGCTGGGGGCTACACCTTC.

The chain is built from TRBV11-3 and TRBJ2-1, with D perhaps TRBD2 (5 bases). Germline lookup yields CDR1 SGHNT and CDR2 YENEEA. CDR3 length equals 14 residues. Trimming shortened V by 6 bases and J by 6 bases, and 15 bases separated the two germline ends. As DNA, the CDR3 is TGTGCCAGCAGTTCTAAACTAGTTGGCAATGAGCAGTTCTTC. Translating it yields CASSSKLVGNEQFF.

This chain uses TRBV2 with TRBJ2-3; tentatively, D is TRBD1 (5 bases). The CDR3 contains 13 residues. V was clipped by 4 bases and J by 3 bases, with 8 bases between them. Germline CDR1 SNHLY, CDR2 FYNNEI. The CDR3 DNA follows: TGTGCCAGCAGTGGACAGAGAACAGATACGCAGTATTTT. Protein sequence: CASSGQRTDTQYF.

The chain employs TRBV10-3 and TRBJ2-7, with TRBD1 matching 11 bases. The CDR3 is made up of 12 amino acids. Germline CDR1 is ENHRY and CDR2 is SYGVKD. The V gene end was trimmed by 10 bases and the J gene end by 7 bases; junction bases not matched to a gene: 6. CDR3 amino acids: CATSDRGREQYV. CDR3 coding DNA: TGTGCCACCTCGGACAGGGGGCGAGAGCAGTACGTC.

V usage is TRBV7-6 and J usage is TRBJ1-1; TRBD1 is a possible D gene (6 bases). The germline V and J ends were trimmed by 0 bases and 1 base, with 12 bases remaining between them. The length of the CDR3 is 16 residues. CDR1 SGHVS and CDR2 FNYEAQ come from the germline V gene. The CDR3 DNA reads as TGTGCCAGCAGCTTAGCCCAAGGGGGAAGGAACACTGAAGCTTTCTTT. This codes for CASSLAQGGRNTEAFF.

The chain recombines TRBV27 with TRBJ1-6; D gene ambiguous. V was trimmed by 3 bases and J by 0 bases, leaving 6 bases between them. The CDR3 loop spans 15 amino acids. Germline CDR1 reads MNHEY; CDR2 reads SMNVEV (reference sequence). CDR3 sequence reads: CASSLRNSYNSPLHF. CDR3 DNA sequence: TGTGCCAGCAGTTTGCGGAACTCCTATAATTCACCCCTCCACTTT.

The rearrangement joins TRBV5-1 to TRBJ1-1, with TRBD1 matching 7 bases. The CDR3 sequence is 16 residues long. Losses at the gene ends were 2 bases for V and 0 bases for J; bases not matched to a gene: 7. CDR1 and CDR2 from the germline V gene are SGHRS and YFSETQ. The CDR3 reads CASSFPGTEMNTEAFF. In DNA, the CDR3 is TGCGCCAGCAGCTTCCCCGGGACAGAAATGAACACTGAAGCTTTCTTT.

The chain recombines TRBV19 with TRBJ2-7; 7 bases map to TRBD2. Germline V gene lookup returns CDR1 LNHDA and CDR2 SQIVND (reference sequence). This CDR3 spans 15 amino acids. Trimming cost V 2 bases and J 6 bases; bases outside gene matches: 10. CDR3 bases: TGTGCCAGTAGTATATTGGGGCAGGGAGGGAGCGAGCAGTACTTC. Its protein product is CASSILGQGGSEQYF.

The CDR3 region is CASSLSGGGTEAFF. For the CDR3, the DNA is TGTGCCAGCAGTTTAAGTGGAGGTGGGACTGAAGCTTTCTTT. The rearrangement uses TRBV28 and TRBJ1-1; unclear D gene. The germline CDR1 and CDR2 sequences are MDHEN and SYDVKM. The V end was cut by 2 bases, the J end by 5 bases, with 12 bases between. The CDR3 extends over 14 amino acids.